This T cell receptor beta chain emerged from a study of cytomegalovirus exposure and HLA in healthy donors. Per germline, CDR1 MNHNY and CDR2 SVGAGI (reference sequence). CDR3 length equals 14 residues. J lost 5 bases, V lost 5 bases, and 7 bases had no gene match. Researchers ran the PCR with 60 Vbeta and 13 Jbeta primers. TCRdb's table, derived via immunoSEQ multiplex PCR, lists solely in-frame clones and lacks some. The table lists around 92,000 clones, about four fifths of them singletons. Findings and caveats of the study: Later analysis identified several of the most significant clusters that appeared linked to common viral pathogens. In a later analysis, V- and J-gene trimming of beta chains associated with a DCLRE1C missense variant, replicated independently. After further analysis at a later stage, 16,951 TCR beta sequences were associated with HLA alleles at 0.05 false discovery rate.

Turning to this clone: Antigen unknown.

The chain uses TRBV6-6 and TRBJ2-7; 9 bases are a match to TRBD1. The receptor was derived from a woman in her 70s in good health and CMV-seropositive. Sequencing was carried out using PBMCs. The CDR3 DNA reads TGTGCCAGCAGTAAGGGACAGGGTTCGGACGAGCAGTACTTC. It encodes CASSKGQGSDEQYF.